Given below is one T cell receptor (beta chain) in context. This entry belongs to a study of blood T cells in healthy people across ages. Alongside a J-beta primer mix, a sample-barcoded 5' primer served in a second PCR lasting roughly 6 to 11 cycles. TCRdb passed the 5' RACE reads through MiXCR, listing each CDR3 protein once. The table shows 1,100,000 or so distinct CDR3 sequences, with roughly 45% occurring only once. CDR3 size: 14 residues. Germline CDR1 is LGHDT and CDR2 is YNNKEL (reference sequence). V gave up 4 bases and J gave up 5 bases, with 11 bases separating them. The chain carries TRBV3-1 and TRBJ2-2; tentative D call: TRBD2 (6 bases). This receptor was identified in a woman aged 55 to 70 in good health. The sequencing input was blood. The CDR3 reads CASSLHGGTGELFF. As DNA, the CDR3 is TGTGCCAGCAGCCTACATGGGGGGACCGGGGAGCTGTTTTTT.